This T cell receptor beta chain was recovered during a study of control samples from healthy donors and cancer patients. Germline V gene data show CDR1 as MNHNY and CDR2 as SVGAGI (reference sequence). The J segment lost 5 bases and the V segment lost 2 bases, leaving 9 bases of the junction unmatched. The CDR3 contains 16 residues. This table comes from immunoSEQ multiplex PCR, and its TCRdb copy is limited to in-frame clones, with some not included. The sample has around 67,000 clones; roughly nine tenths are singletons. The rearrangement links TRBV6-6 to TRBJ2-3, with 8 bases matching TRBD2. This TCR derives from a man aged 60 to 75 with colorectal cancer. The sample was PBMCs. The CDR3 nucleotides are TGTGCCAGCAGTTACCCGGGGGGGGGCGCGAAAGATACGCAGTATTTT. Protein product: CASSYPGGGAKDTQYF.